What follows are 12 T cell receptor beta chains derived from one specimen sequenced in a study of a mutant IDH1 vaccine in newly diagnosed glioma. Time point reported: baseline, week 1 (first vaccination visit). Treatment meaning: pre-vaccination baseline after standard-of-care therapy. TCRdb keeps only in-frame clones here, not all; method: immunoSEQ multiplex PCR. This table holds about 92,000 clones, about 80% found once. Sequencing was performed on PBMCs, taken from a glioma patient treated with radiotherapy, temozolomide or both. The receptor set was obtained from a man aged 40-50 years with glioma.

The V call is TRBV30, the J call TRBJ2-3, with D uncertain. The V end was cut by 1 base, the J end by 7 bases, with 12 bases between. Per germline, CDR1 GTSNPN and CDR2 SVGIG (reference sequence). This CDR3 is 13 amino acids long. CDR3 in DNA: TGTGCCTGGAGTGGTGGCCGTGTCTATACGCAGTATTTT. Translating gives CAWSGGRVYTQYF. Using reference TRBV30 and TRBJ2-3 for the parts outside the CDR3, the full variable domain is SQTIHQWPATLVQPVGSPLSLECTVEGTSNPNLYWYRQAAGRGLQLLFYSVGIGQISSEVPQNLSASRPQDRQFILSSKKLLLSDSGFYLCAWSGGRVYTQYFGPGTRLTVL.

The chain combines TRBV7-2 with TRBJ2-7; D possibly corresponds to TRBD1 (5 bases). This CDR3 has 16 amino acids. Germline lookup yields CDR1 SGHTA and CDR2 FQGNSA. Deletions cut 1 base from V and 3 bases from J, with 16 bases between. CDR3 region: CASSLEGQGRFYEQYF. CDR3 coding DNA: TGTGCCAGCAGCTTAGAAGGTCAGGGCCGCTTCTACGAGCAGTACTTC.

The V gene is TRBV7-9, the J gene TRBJ2-3, with 9 bases identical to TRBD2. CDR1 is SEHNR and CDR2 is FQNEAQ in the germline V gene (reference sequence). There are 15 residues in the CDR3. V lost 5 bases, J lost 5 bases, and 8 bases stayed unmatched. This CDR3 is CASSPRGGGGDTQYF. CDR3 coding DNA: TGTGCCAGCAGCCCCCGGGGCGGGGGGGGAGATACGCAGTATTTT.

The chain has TRBV19 and TRBJ1-1; perhaps TRBD1 as D (5 bases). V was clipped by 6 bases and J by 5 bases, with 13 bases between them. The CDR3 has 13 residues. Germline lookup yields CDR1 LNHDA and CDR2 SQIVND (reference sequence). CDR3 in DNA: TGTGCCAGTAGCCCCCCGGGACTGACTGAAGCTTTCTTT. Translated: CASSPPGLTEAFF.

V is TRBV7-9 and J is TRBJ1-4; TRBD1 aligns across 8 bases. Germline trimming cut 6 bases from V and 10 bases from J; bases unmatched to any gene: 7. Germline lookup yields CDR1 SEHNR and CDR2 FQNEAQ (reference sequence). The CDR3 length is 13 residues. In nucleotides, the CDR3 is TGTGCCAGCAGGTCAGGGGGCTCGGGAAAACTGTTTTTT. This translates into CASRSGGSGKLFF.

The J gene is TRBJ2-1, the V gene TRBV6-5; no clear D gene. The length of the CDR3 is 11 residues. Between the trimmed V and J ends, which lost 8 bases and 6 bases, there was a span of 8 bases. Germline values: CDR1 MNHEY, CDR2 SVGAGI. In nucleotides, the CDR3 is TGTGCCAGCCTGGACGGCAATGAGCAGTTCTTC. Translation: CASLDGNEQFF.

The chain employs TRBV4-3 and TRBJ1-2, with 12 bases identical to TRBD1. V shed 4 bases, J shed 4 bases, and the junction held 4 bases outside the gene matches. The CDR3 length is 15 residues. The germline V gene has CDR1 LGHNA and CDR2 YSLEER. The CDR3 DNA follows: TGCGCCAGCAGCCGAGGGACAGGGGGCCTCTATGGCTACACCTTC. Amino acids: CASSRGTGGLYGYTF.

In its sample, this clone was seen once. The chain has TRBV9 and TRBJ2-5; 10 positions match TRBD1. V lost 3 bases, J lost 3 bases, and 2 bases stayed unmatched. The CDR3 consists of 14 residues. The germline V gene encodes CDR1 SGDLS and CDR2 YYNGEE. The CDR3: CASSAGQGEETQYF. In DNA form, the CDR3 reads TGTGCCAGCAGCGCAGGACAGGGGGAAGAGACCCAGTACTTC.

The chain carries TRBV25-1 and TRBJ1-1; 7 nucleotides line up with TRBD1. CDR1 is MGHDK and CDR2 is SYGVNS in the germline V gene. V was clipped by 5 bases and J by 7 bases; unmatched bases: 13. The CDR3 is made up of 15 amino acids. The CDR3 spells CASSPPGRGRDEAFF. The CDR3 DNA follows: TGTGCCAGCAGTCCCCCAGGCAGGGGGAGAGATGAAGCTTTCTTT.

J is TRBJ2-1 and V is TRBV7-9; 14 nucleotides agree with TRBD2. The CDR3 has 19 residues. Germline CDR1 and CDR2: SEHNR and FQNEAQ (reference sequence). V shed 5 bases and J 0 bases; nucleotides not matched to a gene: 9. The CDR3 loop is CASSPTRTSGRYSYNEQFF. The CDR3 DNA is TGTGCCAGCAGCCCCACCCGGACTAGCGGGAGGTACTCCTACAATGAGCAGTTCTTC.

The chain recombines TRBV27 with TRBJ2-5; 9 positions match TRBD1. V lost 3 bases and J lost 1; bases outside the gene matches: 12. Looked up from germline, CDR1 is MNHEY and CDR2 is SMNVEV (reference sequence). There are 18 residues in the CDR3. CDR3 residues: CASSFRSGTGSFQETQYF. CDR3 coding DNA: TGTGCCAGCAGTTTCAGATCCGGGACAGGGTCGTTCCAAGAGACCCAGTACTTC.

Only a few counts were recorded for this clone. The chain recombines TRBV9 with TRBJ1-4, with D possibly being TRBD1 (6 bases). Germline V gene lookup returns CDR1 SGDLS and CDR2 YYNGEE. This CDR3 region has 14 residues. V lost 3 bases to trimming and J lost 7 bases, with 13 bases between them. CDR3 sequence: CASSAGHGTEKLFF. Here the CDR3 DNA reads TGTGCCAGCAGCGCGGGACATGGCACTGAAAAACTGTTTTTT.